Listed below are T cell receptor beta chains from one sample, sequenced in a study of blood T cell repertoires in COVID-19. Produced via immunoSEQ multiplex PCR; TCRdb's table is partial and in-frame only. The table lists roughly 140,000 clones, roughly 80% of them singletons. What was sequenced was peripheral blood. The receptors here all came from a man between 50 and 59 years old with active or convalescent COVID-19. CDR3s include the opening cysteine and the closing phenylalanine or tryptophan.

V gene,CDR3 protein
TRBV3-1/TRBV3-2,CASSRAGGPFHEQYF
TRBV10-3,CAISLNAGTSGSTLGGELFF
TRBV7-6,CASSLVETGGGPYEQYF
TRBV2,CATGRQGQSEQYF
TRBV11-2,CASSQKGTLAFF
TRBV7-9,CASSFSGTSTDTQYF
TRBV3-1/TRBV3-2,CASSPHRGEGNQPQHF
TRBV7-2,CASSLRKGQPQHF
TRBV5-6,CASSLAGQGALGYTF
TRBV11-1,CASSLGGQGIGAFF
TRBV15,CATSPLASENTGELFF
TRBV12-5,CASGRGRSYNEQFF
TRBV6-4,CASSDSWDSAQFF
TRBV7-3,CASSLRGLAGERSSYNEQFF